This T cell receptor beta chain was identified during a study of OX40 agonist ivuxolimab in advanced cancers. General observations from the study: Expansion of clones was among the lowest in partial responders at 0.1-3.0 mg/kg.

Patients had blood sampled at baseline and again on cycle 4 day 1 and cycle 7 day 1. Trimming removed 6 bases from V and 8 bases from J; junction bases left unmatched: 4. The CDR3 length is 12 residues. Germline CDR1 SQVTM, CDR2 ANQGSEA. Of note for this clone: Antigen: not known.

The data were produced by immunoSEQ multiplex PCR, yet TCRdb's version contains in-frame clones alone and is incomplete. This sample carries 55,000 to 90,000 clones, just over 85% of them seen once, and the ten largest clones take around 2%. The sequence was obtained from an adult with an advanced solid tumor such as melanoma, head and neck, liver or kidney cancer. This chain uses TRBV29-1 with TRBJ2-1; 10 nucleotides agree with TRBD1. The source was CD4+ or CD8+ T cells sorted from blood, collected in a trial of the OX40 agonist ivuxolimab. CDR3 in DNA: TGCAGCGTCCTAGACAGGGGGCATGAGCAGTTCTTC. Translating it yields CSVLDRGHEQFF.